These 21 T cell receptor beta chains share one sample of origin, sequenced in a study of blood T cell repertoires in COVID-19. The method was immunoSEQ multiplex PCR; TCRdb's version includes in-frame clones alone and lacks a portion of them. This sample has 150,000 to 200,000 clones, with approximately 90% found just once. What was sequenced was peripheral blood. The receptors derive from a man aged 25-45 years with COVID-19, enrolled during active disease.

The chain recombines TRBV14 with TRBJ1-1; D unresolved. Trimming removed 7 bases at V and 1 base at J, with 16 bases between. Germline V gene lookup returns CDR1 SGHDN and CDR2 FVKESK. The length of the CDR3 is 15 residues. CDR3 region: CASTPIILRNTEAFF. As DNA, the CDR3 is TGTGCCAGCACTCCAATCATCCTGAGGAACACTGAAGCTTTCTTT. Using reference TRBV14 and TRBJ1-1 for the parts outside the CDR3, the full variable domain is EAGVTQFPSHSVIEKGQTVTLRCDPISGHDNLYWYRRVMGKEIKFLLHFVKESKQDESGMPNNRFLAERTGGTYSTLKVQPAELEDSGVYFCASTPIILRNTEAFFGQGTRLTVV.

The genes are TRBV18 and TRBJ1-2; 9 nucleotides agree with TRBD1. The CDR3 has 18 residues. The germline CDR1 and CDR2 sequences are KGHSH and LQKENI. J was trimmed by 4 bases and V by 0 bases; bases with no gene match: 12. The DNA for the CDR3 is TGTGCCAGCTCACCACCGGGGACAGGGACTATTGGGGTCTATGGCTACACCTTC. It yields the protein CASSPPGTGTIGVYGYTF.

This CDR3 is CASSRTRNNSPLHF. In nucleotides, the CDR3 is TGTGCCAGCAGCCGGACAAGGAATAATTCACCCCTCCACTTT. The chain carries TRBV11-2 and TRBJ1-6; D is perhaps TRBD1 (5 bases). V was shortened by 5 bases and J by 5 bases, with 10 bases between the two germline ends. Germline CDR1 and CDR2: SGHAT and FQNNGV. The CDR3 extends over 14 amino acids.

CDR3 coding DNA: TGTGCCAGTAGTATAGATCGGGACAGCAATTCACCCCTCCACTTT. It is translated as CASSIDRDSNSPLHF. This chain links TRBV19 with TRBJ1-6; 7 positions match TRBD1. This CDR3 comprises 15 residues. The J segment lost 7 bases and the V segment lost 0 bases, leaving 3 bases of the junction unmatched. Looked up from germline, CDR1 is LNHDA and CDR2 is SQIVND (reference sequence).

The J gene is TRBJ2-5, the V gene TRBV19; 7 nucleotides match TRBD1. This CDR3 contains 15 residues. Germline CDR1 and CDR2: LNHDA and SQIVND (reference sequence). The J segment lost 0 bases and the V segment lost 5 bases, leaving 6 bases of the junction unmatched. Written as DNA, the CDR3 is TGTGCCAGTAGTTCACGACAGGGCAACCAAGAGACCCAGTACTTC. Residues: CASSSRQGNQETQYF.

The chain combines TRBV6-5 with TRBJ2-5, with a tentative D call TRBD1 (6 bases). The CDR3 totals 14 residues. Germline V CDR1 and CDR2: MNHEY, SVGAGI. Trimming left V 7 bases short and J 1 base short, with 13 bases between. CDR3 in DNA: TGTGCCAGCACCCCGGGACATACCCAAGAGACCCAGTACTTC. Amino acids: CASTPGHTQETQYF.

This clone came up once. The rearrangement uses TRBV9 and TRBJ2-1; 8 positions agree with TRBD2. The CDR3 spans 14 residues. Germline CDR1 is SGDLS and CDR2 is YYNGEE. Trimming cost V 0 bases and J 8 bases; bases outside gene matches: 4. The CDR3 coding sequence is TGTGCCAGCAGCGTAGCGGGGGGGCCTCATGAGCAGTTCTTC. This sequence encodes CASSVAGGPHEQFF.

This sequence joins TRBV7-6 and TRBJ2-2; TRBD2 agrees at 9 bases. CDR1 SGHVS and CDR2 FNYEAQ come from the germline V gene. V lost 3 bases and J lost 0; bases outside the gene matches: 2. This CDR3 is 16 amino acids long. The CDR3: CASSLSGGPNTGELFF. CDR3 nucleotides: TGTGCCAGCAGCTTGAGCGGGGGGCCGAACACCGGGGAGCTGTTTTTT.

The CDR3 loop reads CASSLTSGVTDTQYF. The CDR3 DNA reads TGTGCCAGCAGCTTGACTAGCGGGGTCACAGATACGCAGTATTTT. The chain is built from TRBV5-6 and TRBJ2-3, with 10 bases fitting TRBD2. Germline loops: CDR1 SGHDT, CDR2 YYEEEE. The CDR3 sequence is 15 residues long. J was trimmed by 2 bases and V by 1 base; bases with no gene match: 1.

CDR3 DNA sequence: TGTGCCAGCAGTTCGCGGGCTCAGAACACTGAAGCTTTCTTT. Protein product: CASSSRAQNTEAFF. This sequence joins TRBV6-5 and TRBJ1-1; D is undetermined. The germline gives CDR1 MNHEY, CDR2 SVGAGI. Between the trimmed V and J ends, which lost 4 bases and 1 base, there was a span of 10 bases. This CDR3 contains 14 residues.

The genes are TRBV6-5 and TRBJ1-2; D is possibly TRBD1 (6 bases). The CDR3 is made up of 15 amino acids. Trimming shortened V by 4 bases and J by 2 bases, and 14 bases separated the two germline ends. The germline V gene encodes CDR1 MNHEY and CDR2 SVGAGI. CDR3 in DNA: TGTGCCAGCAGTTTTACAGGGACCTCGAACTATGGCTACACCTTC. Encoded protein: CASSFTGTSNYGYTF.

The gene calls are TRBV12-5 and TRBJ2-3; D not certain. V shed 3 bases and J shed 2 bases, with 6 bases lying between them. The CDR3 loop spans 13 amino acids. Germline V gives CDR1 LGHNT, CDR2 FRNRAP. The CDR3: CASGFQVTDTQYF. CDR3 nucleotides: TGTGCTAGTGGTTTCCAGGTCACAGATACGCAGTATTTT.

V and J are TRBV18 and TRBJ1-3; unclear D gene. CDR1 is KGHSH, CDR2 LQKENI, per germline. CDR3 length: 15 residues. V lost 3 bases to trimming and J lost 6 bases, with 15 bases between them. CDR3 amino acids: CASSPGQALTNTIYF. DNA of the CDR3: TGTGCCAGCTCACCGGGCCAGGCCCTGACAAACACCATATATTTT.

The sample holds one count of this clone. This rearrangement joins TRBV5-6 to TRBJ1-2; perhaps TRBD1 as D (6 bases). The CDR3 consists of 17 residues. Germline V CDR1 and CDR2: SGHDT, YYEEEE. V lost 4 bases and J lost 0, with 19 bases in between. The CDR3 bases are TGTGCCAGCAGCCTACAGGGCTTCGGCCTAGCTAACTATGGCTACACCTTC. Translating it yields CASSLQGFGLANYGYTF.

The chain combines TRBV7-9 with TRBJ2-5, with D perhaps matching TRBD1 (6 bases). The CDR3 contains 16 residues. Trimming removed 0 bases at V and 2 bases at J, with 13 bases between. Germline CDR1 is SEHNR and CDR2 is FQNEAQ (reference sequence). The chain's CDR3 is CASSLAGGGQQETQYF. CDR3 DNA sequence: TGTGCCAGCAGCTTAGCGGGTGGAGGACAGCAAGAGACCCAGTACTTC.

V and J are TRBV28 and TRBJ1-2; 9 bases align to TRBD1. The germline V gene encodes CDR1 MDHEN and CDR2 SYDVKM. The ends lost 6 bases at V and 8 bases at J; junction bases unmatched: 10. This CDR3 contains 14 residues. The CDR3 nucleotides are TGTGCCAGCAGAAAGGGACAGGGAATCGGCGGCTACACCTTC. Residues: CASRKGQGIGGYTF.

J is TRBJ1-1 and V is TRBV28; D gene uncertain. V was clipped by 5 bases and J by 4 bases, with 14 bases between them. This CDR3 contains 14 residues. The germline V gene encodes CDR1 MDHEN and CDR2 SYDVKM. CDR3 sequence: CASSPPVLVTEAFF. DNA for the CDR3: TGTGCCAGCAGTCCGCCAGTGTTGGTCACTGAAGCTTTCTTT. The variable domain in full, completed from reference TRBV28 and TRBJ1-1, reads DVKVTQSSRYLVKRTGEKVFLECVQDMDHENMFWYRQDPGLGLRLIYFSYDVKMKEKGDIPEGYSVSREKKERFSLILESASTNQTSMYLCASSPPVLVTEAFFGQGTRLTVV.

The J gene is TRBJ1-3, the V gene TRBV18; the match to TRBD1 covers 7 bases. The CDR3 sequence is 16 residues long. V lost 5 bases, J lost 0 bases, and 7 bases stayed unmatched. Germline V gene data show CDR1 as KGHSH and CDR2 as LQKENI. As DNA, the CDR3 is TGTGCCAGCTCATCGGGACAGCCGAGCTCTGGAAACACCATATATTTT. This encodes CASSSGQPSSGNTIYF.

The rearrangement uses TRBV3-1 (or the pseudogene TRBV3-2) and TRBJ1-1; TRBD1 matches 7 bases. Trimming cost V 6 bases and J 0 bases; bases outside gene matches: 4. CDR3 size: 14 residues. Germline loops: CDR1 LGHDT, CDR2 YNNKEL (reference sequence). Here the CDR3 reads CASSGGQMNTEAFF. The CDR3, as DNA: TGTGCCAGCAGTGGGGGACAGATGAACACTGAAGCTTTCTTT.

The V gene is TRBV7-9, the J gene TRBJ1-3, with D possibly matching TRBD1 (5 bases). V was trimmed by 8 bases and J by 2 bases, leaving 7 bases between them. CDR3 length: 12 amino acids. In germline, CDR1 is SEHNR, CDR2 FQNEAQ (reference sequence). The CDR3 is CASWGAGNTIYF. The CDR3 nucleotides read TGTGCCAGCTGGGGGGCTGGAAACACCATATATTTT. Variable domain in full (rest from reference TRBV7-9 and TRBJ1-3): DTGVSQNPRHKITKRGQNVTFRCDPISEHNRLYWYRQTLGQGPEFLTYFQNEAQLEKSRLLSDRFSAERPKGSFSTLEIQRTEQGDSAMYLCASWGAGNTIYFGEGSWLTVV.

The chain is built from TRBV6-2 or TRBV6-3 and TRBJ1-2; D not resolved. Trimming cost V 0 bases and J 3 bases, with 8 bases left between them. CDR1 MNHEY and CDR2 SVGEGT come from the germline V gene. The CDR3 is 14 amino acids. In nucleotides, the CDR3 is TGTGCCAGCAGTTACTCGAGTCAGGACTATGGCTACACCTTC. It is translated as CASSYSSQDYGYTF.